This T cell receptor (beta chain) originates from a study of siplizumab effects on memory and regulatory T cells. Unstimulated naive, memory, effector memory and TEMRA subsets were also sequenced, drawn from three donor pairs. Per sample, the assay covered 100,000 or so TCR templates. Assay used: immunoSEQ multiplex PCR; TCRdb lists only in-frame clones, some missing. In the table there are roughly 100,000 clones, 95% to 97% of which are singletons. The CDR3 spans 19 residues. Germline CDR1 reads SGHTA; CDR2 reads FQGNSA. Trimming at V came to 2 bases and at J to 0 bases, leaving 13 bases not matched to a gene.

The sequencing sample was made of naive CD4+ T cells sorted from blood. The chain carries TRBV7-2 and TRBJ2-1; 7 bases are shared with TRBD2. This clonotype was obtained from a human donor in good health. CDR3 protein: CASSLTRGWPRSSYNEQFF. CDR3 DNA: TGTGCCAGCAGCTTAACGCGGGGGTGGCCTCGTAGCTCCTACAATGAGCAGTTCTTC.